This passage covers 12 T cell receptor beta chains from one sample sequenced in a study of control samples from healthy donors and cancer patients. Using immunoSEQ multiplex PCR, the repertoire was profiled, and TCRdb retains in-frame clones only, with some absent. The table includes 80,000 or so clones, roughly 86% detected once. Sequences were obtained from blood. The receptors originated from a man between 50 and 59 years old in good health.

This clone has only a few counts. The J gene is TRBJ1-2, the V gene TRBV6-5, with TRBD1 matching over 9 bases. Trimming took 0 bases from V and 8 from J; bases not matched to a gene: 7. Germline CDR1 reads MNHEY; CDR2 reads SVGAGI. This CDR3 is 15 amino acids long. The CDR3 spells CASSYSPGQGWGYTF. In DNA, the CDR3 is TGTGCCAGCAGTTACTCTCCGGGACAGGGATGGGGCTACACCTTC.

The CDR3 here is CAIRLPGQGYTEAFF. As DNA, the CDR3 is TGTGCCATCAGACTTCCGGGACAGGGATACACTGAAGCTTTCTTT. The chain employs TRBV28 and TRBJ1-1, with 9 bases lining up with TRBD1. This CDR3 is built from 15 residues. Germline loops: CDR1 MDHEN, CDR2 SYDVKM. After removal of 10 bases from V and 3 bases from J, the junction contained 12 bases not matched to a gene.

The chain recombines TRBV29-1 with TRBJ1-1; D gene ambiguous. From germline, CDR1 is SQVTM and CDR2 ANQGSEA. V was clipped by 7 bases and J by 3 bases, with 15 bases between them. The length of the CDR3 is 13 residues. The DNA of the CDR3 is TGCAGCGCCGGAGGAGGGTCGGACACTGAAGCTTTCTTT. Translated: CSAGGGSDTEAFF.

This clone has only one observation. The rearrangement uses TRBV4-2 and TRBJ2-7; TRBD2 might be the D (6 bases). V lost 4 bases and J 3 bases, leaving 19 bases between the germline ends. Germline CDR1 reads LGHNA; CDR2 reads YNFKEQ. There are 16 residues in the CDR3. The CDR3 spells CASSPDRGNSRYEQYF. The CDR3 DNA follows: TGTGCCAGCAGCCCTGACCGGGGGAACTCACGCTACGAGCAGTACTTC.

This rearrangement joins TRBV4-1 to TRBJ2-7, with D hard to call. The germline V gene has CDR1 MGHRA and CDR2 YSYEKL. V shed 1 base and J shed 0 bases, with 10 bases lying between them. This CDR3 is 15 amino acids long. CDR3 sequence: CASSQGILLSYEQYF. DNA for the CDR3: TGCGCCAGCAGCCAAGGTATACTACTCTCCTACGAGCAGTACTTC.

This clone was counted a single time. The rearrangement uses TRBV2 and TRBJ2-5, with D perhaps being TRBD1 or TRBD2 (6 bases each). CDR3 length: 15 amino acids. Germline assignment: CDR1 SNHLY and CDR2 FYNNEI. V was shortened by 4 bases and J by 5 bases, with 17 bases between the two germline ends. CDR3 DNA: TGTGCCAGCAGTGCGGTGGGGGGCCCAGGGGAGACCCAGTACTTC. Translation: CASSAVGGPGETQYF. Looking up the rest from reference TRBV2 and TRBJ2-5 gives the full variable domain: EPEVTQTPSHQVTQMGQEVILRCVPISNHLYFYWYRQILGQKVEFLVSFYNNEISEKSEIFDDQFSVERPDGSNFTLKIRSTKLEDSAMYFCASSAVGGPGETQYFGPGTRLLVL.

This clone turned up a few times. This chain joins TRBV19 and TRBJ2-3; D not resolved. The V gene lost 3 bases and the J gene lost 4 bases, with 2 bases spanning the gap. This CDR3 region has 11 residues. Looked up from germline, CDR1 is LNHDA and CDR2 is SQIVND (reference sequence). Written as DNA, the CDR3 is TGTGCCAGTAGTATGGCAGATACGCAGTATTTT. Translated, it gives CASSMADTQYF.

The chain carries TRBV27 and TRBJ2-7; 11 nucleotides align to TRBD2. The CDR3 covers 17 residues. Germline loops: CDR1 MNHEY, CDR2 SMNVEV (reference sequence). J gave up 6 bases and V 5 bases, and 15 bases lay outside the gene matches. CDR3 sequence (DNA): TGTGCCAGCAGTCCGACTAGCGGGACAGGTTGGGCTGGCGAGCAGTACTTC. It encodes CASSPTSGTGWAGEQYF.

The rearrangement joins TRBV10-3 to TRBJ2-3; 7 positions match TRBD1. The CDR3 extends over 16 amino acids. Germline loops: CDR1 ENHRY, CDR2 SYGVKD. J gave up 0 bases and V 6 bases, and 9 bases lay outside the gene matches. The CDR3 reads CAISPDRTYSTDTQYF. CDR3 coding DNA: TGTGCCATCAGCCCGGACAGGACCTATAGCACAGATACGCAGTATTTT.

The V gene is TRBV27, the J gene TRBJ1-2, with 8 bases lining up with TRBD1. The CDR3 loop spans 14 amino acids. CDR1 MNHEY and CDR2 SMNVEV come from the germline V gene (reference sequence). V was clipped by 3 bases and J by 7 bases; unmatched bases: 7. For the CDR3, the DNA is TGTGCCAGCAGTTTTCCCGACAGGGGACCTGGCTACACCTTC. Encoded protein: CASSFPDRGPGYTF.

V usage is TRBV6-5 and J usage is TRBJ2-7; the D gene is possibly TRBD1 (6 bases). Trimming removed 5 bases from V and 4 bases from J, with 9 bases in between. Germline CDR1 MNHEY, CDR2 SVGAGI. The CDR3 has 12 residues. DNA of the CDR3: TGTGCCAGCAGTAAACAGGGTTACGAGCAGTACTTC. It specifies CASSKQGYEQYF.

The V and J genes are TRBV29-1 and TRBJ1-5; 7 bases fit TRBD1. J gave up 4 bases and V 7 bases, and 4 bases lay outside the gene matches. Germline assignment: CDR1 SQVTM and CDR2 ANQGSEA. The CDR3 is 12 amino acids. CDR3 sequence reads: CSGSDRNQPQHF. Written as DNA, the CDR3 is TGCAGCGGGTCGGACAGGAATCAGCCCCAGCATTTT. The variable domain in full, with the rest retrieved from reference TRBV29-1 and TRBJ1-5, is SAVISQKPSRDICQRGTSLTIQCQVDSQVTMMFWYRQQPGQSLTLIATANQGSEATYESGFVIDKFPISRPNLTFSTLTVSNMSPEDSSIYLCSGSDRNQPQHFGDGTRLSIL.